This entry lists 15 T cell receptor beta chains sequenced from one sample in a study of beta chain features in type 1 diabetes. The isolated RNA, all of it, was reverse transcribed, so expressed TCRB transcripts were what got sequenced. Produced via immunoSEQ multiplex PCR; TCRdb's table is partial and in-frame only. The sample lists around 170,000 clones, 7% to 10% occurring once. The sequenced sample was central memory CD4+ T cells from blood. These receptors were obtained from a woman aged 18-29 years in good health.

In this sample, this clone turned up a few times. The CDR3 is CASSLMDGGAAAQYF. The CDR3 coding sequence is TGCGCCAGCAGCTTGATGGATGGGGGGGCCGCGGCCCAGTACTTC. The chain combines TRBV5-1 with TRBJ2-5; TRBD2 might be the D (7 bases). This CDR3 comprises 15 residues. Germline CDR1 and CDR2: SGHRS and YFSETQ. Trimming pared 1 base from V and 9 bases from J, leaving 19 bases between. The whole variable domain, filled in from reference TRBV5-1 and TRBJ2-5, reads KAGVTQTPRYLIKTRGQQVTLSCSPISGHRSVSWYQQTPGQGLQFLFEYFSETQRNKGNFPGRFSGRQFSNSRSEMNVSTLELGDSALYLCASSLMDGGAAAQYFGPGTRLLVL.

This clone was picked up one time. The rearrangement joins TRBV29-1 to TRBJ1-4; D not resolved. CDR1 SQVTM and CDR2 ANQGSEA come from the germline V gene. The V end lost 5 bases, the J end lost 5 bases, and 6 bases lay between the germline ends. The CDR3 is 11 amino acids. The CDR3 reads CSVSRNEKLFF. The CDR3 DNA sequence: TGCAGCGTTTCACGGAATGAAAAACTGTTTTTT.

This clone showed up just a few times. The chain's CDR3 is CASSLEARGTDTQYF. The CDR3 nucleotides read TGTGCCAGCAGCTTAGAAGCTCGGGGTACAGATACGCAGTATTTT. The chain carries TRBV7-2 and TRBJ2-3; D is possibly TRBD2 (5 bases). CDR3 size: 15 residues. V was trimmed by 1 base and J by 3 bases, leaving 11 bases between them. Germline V gene data show CDR1 as SGHTA and CDR2 as FQGNSA. Using reference TRBV7-2 and TRBJ2-3 for the parts outside the CDR3, the full variable domain is GAGVSQSPSNKVTEKGKDVELRCDPISGHTALYWYRQSLGQGLEFLIYFQGNSAPDKSGLPSDRFSAERTGGSVSTLTIQRTQQEDSAVYLCASSLEARGTDTQYFGPGTRLTVL.

The chain joins TRBV19 to TRBJ1-5, with 8 positions matching TRBD1. Germline V gene data show CDR1 as LNHDA and CDR2 as SQIVND (reference sequence). There are 13 residues in the CDR3. V lost 5 bases and J lost 8; bases outside the gene matches: 5. CDR3 loop: CASSVDREKPQHF. The CDR3 nucleotides are TGTGCCAGTAGTGTGGACAGGGAGAAGCCCCAGCATTTT.

This clone was detected a few times. The chain employs TRBV30 and TRBJ2-5; unclear D gene. The CDR3 runs to 12 residues. The V end lost 4 bases, the J end lost 1 base, and 7 bases lay between the germline ends. CDR1 is GTSNPN and CDR2 is SVGIG in the germline V gene (reference sequence). The CDR3 here is CAWIPGQETQYF. The CDR3 DNA sequence: TGTGCCTGGATTCCGGGCCAAGAGACCCAGTACTTC.

The sample holds a few counts of this clone. The chain couples TRBV18 to TRBJ2-5; D possibly corresponds to TRBD1 (6 bases). The CDR3 contains 15 residues. V was trimmed by 4 bases and J by 1 base, leaving 13 bases between them. Germline CDR1 is KGHSH and CDR2 is LQKENI. CDR3 DNA sequence: TGTGCCAGCTCACGTGACATAGGGGGCCAAGAGACCCAGTACTTC. Its protein is CASSRDIGGQETQYF.

There are a few counts of this clone. This chain links TRBV5-1 with TRBJ1-1; unclear D gene. Germline V lookup: CDR1 SGHRS, CDR2 YFSETQ. V was shortened by 0 bases and J by 1 base, with 4 bases between the two germline ends. CDR3 length: 13 residues. CDR3 in amino acids: CASSLAQNTEAFF. In nucleotides, the CDR3 is TGCGCCAGCAGCTTGGCCCAGAACACTGAAGCTTTCTTT.

The CDR3 reads CASSLSEVQPQHF. The CDR3 DNA reads as TGTGCCAGCAGCTTATCGGAGGTTCAGCCCCAGCATTTT. V and J are TRBV11-2 and TRBJ1-5; no clear D gene. The V gene's germline CDR1 is SGHAT and CDR2 FQNNGV. This CDR3 is 13 amino acids long. With 2 bases removed from V and 6 bases from J, the gap between germline ends came to 8 bases.

This clone was recorded a few times. This rearrangement joins TRBV9 to TRBJ2-1, with 7 nucleotides matching TRBD2. The CDR3 totals 14 residues. Germline V gene lookup returns CDR1 SGDLS and CDR2 YYNGEE. V dropped 3 bases and J dropped 7; count of bases not matched to a gene: 7. The CDR3, as DNA: TGTGCCAGCAGCGCCGAAAGCGGGACGAATGAGCAGTTCTTC. This gives the protein CASSAESGTNEQFF.

This clone was recorded a few times. This sequence joins TRBV30 and TRBJ1-1, with D unclear. The germline CDR1 and CDR2 sequences are GTSNPN and SVGIG (reference sequence). The length of the CDR3 is 16 residues. Trimming removed 6 bases from V and 5 bases from J, with 25 bases in between. For the CDR3, the DNA is TGTGCCTGCGCAATTGGGAGTCGAAGTGGGCAGACTGAAGCTTTCTTT. It encodes CACAIGSRSGQTEAFF.

This CDR3 reads CASSLGMGAQETQYF. The CDR3 bases are TGTGCCAGCAGCTTAGGAATGGGGGCCCAAGAGACCCAGTACTTC. The chain uses TRBV11-2 and TRBJ2-5, with D possibly being TRBD1 (6 bases). Germline CDR1 and CDR2: SGHAT and FQNNGV. V dropped 1 base and J dropped 1 base, with 10 bases sitting between them. CDR3 size: 15 residues. The whole variable domain, remainder taken from reference TRBV11-2 and TRBJ2-5, is EAGVAQSPRYKIIEKRQSVAFWCNPISGHATLYWYQQILGQGPKLLIQFQNNGVVDDSQLPKDRFSAERLKGVDSTLKIQPAKLEDSAVYLCASSLGMGAQETQYFGPGTRLLVL.

The chain employs TRBV6-1 and TRBJ2-2; D uncertain. V was clipped by 7 bases and J by 6 bases, with 9 bases between them. The CDR3 extends over 12 amino acids. Per germline, CDR1 MNHNS and CDR2 SASEGT. CDR3 protein: CASTQAPGELFF. The DNA for the CDR3 is TGTGCCAGCACGCAGGCTCCCGGGGAGCTGTTTTTT.

The genes are TRBV11-2 and TRBJ2-3; D may be TRBD2 (6 bases). Trimming left V 3 bases short and J 1 base short, with 17 bases between. This CDR3 spans 17 amino acids. Germline V gene sequence: CDR1 SGHAT, CDR2 FQNNGV. The CDR3 DNA reads as TGTGCCAGCAGCTTTGGCGGGGCGGCCTGGGGCACAGATACGCAGTATTTT. The encoded protein is CASSFGGAAWGTDTQYF.

The sample holds a few counts of this clone. The chain links TRBV11-2 to TRBJ1-2; D gene uncertain. The germline V and J ends were trimmed by 5 bases and 4 bases, with 11 bases remaining between them. The V gene's germline CDR1 is SGHAT and CDR2 FQNNGV. This CDR3 has 13 amino acids. The CDR3 here is CASSPLGSYGYTF. CDR3 nucleotides: TGTGCCAGCAGCCCCTTGGGGAGCTATGGCTACACCTTC.

This clone was seen ten or more times. This chain links TRBV5-1 with TRBJ2-1; tentative D call: TRBD2 (5 bases). The CDR3 runs to 15 residues. V lost 5 bases, J lost 2 bases, and 14 bases lay in between. CDR1 is SGHRS and CDR2 is YFSETQ in the germline V gene. The CDR3 region is CASSSGNTAYNEQFF. The CDR3 DNA follows: TGCGCCAGCAGTTCGGGGAATACCGCCTACAATGAGCAGTTCTTC.